This T cell receptor (beta chain) came from a study of OX40 agonist ivuxolimab in advanced cancers. General study points: The authors did not determine the antigen specificity of the expanded peripheral T cells.

Sequenced by immunoSEQ multiplex PCR; TCRdb stores in-frame clones only, minus some. The profile covers about 19,000 clones, with less than 95% appearing a single time and approximately 49% taken by the ten largest. From germline, CDR1 is SEHNR and CDR2 FQNEAQ (reference sequence). This CDR3 is 13 amino acids long. Trimming shortened V by 6 bases and J by 2 bases, and 9 bases separated the two germline ends. As for this clone: Its antigen is as yet unknown.

Here the sequenced sample was CD4+ or CD8+ T cells sorted from blood, taken in a trial of the OX40 agonist ivuxolimab. The TCR originated in an adult with an advanced solid tumor such as melanoma, head and neck, liver or kidney cancer. The chain has TRBV7-9 and TRBJ2-3; D possibly corresponds to TRBD2 (6 bases). CDR3 coding DNA: TGTGCCAGCAGAAGGGACTTCACAGATACGCAGTATTTT. It codes for CASRRDFTDTQYF.